The source of this TCR beta chain is a study of blood T cell repertoires in COVID-19. Study-level information: Researchers got acute and convalescent COVID-19 samples from the United States, Italy and Spain. Nucleic acid was either cDNA or gDNA, and it came from T cells, B-cell-depleted T cells, or PBMCs.

The CDR3 runs to 15 residues. V trimming: 5 bases; J trimming: 4 bases; junction bases outside the gene matches: 11. Germline V gene lookup returns CDR1 SGDLS and CDR2 YYNGEE. Seattle patients were enrolled while actively infected and followed longitudinally. As originally analysed: Amplifying reference gene primers gave estimates of nucleated cell counts. Profiling relied on immunoSEQ multiplex PCR, and the TCRdb table lists in-frame clones only, not all of them. From that table come the V and J calls and clone size; the DNA was used to work out D and trimming. The data show 300,000 to 400,000 clones, 87% seen once.

Sequencing input: peripheral blood. J is TRBJ1-2 and V is TRBV9, with 7 positions matching TRBD1. The sequence was collected from an older woman with COVID-19, enrolled during active disease. The DNA for the CDR3 is TGTGCCAGCAGTGGATACCCCGGGACAGCCTATGGCTACACCTTC. Translating it yields CASSGYPGTAYGYTF.